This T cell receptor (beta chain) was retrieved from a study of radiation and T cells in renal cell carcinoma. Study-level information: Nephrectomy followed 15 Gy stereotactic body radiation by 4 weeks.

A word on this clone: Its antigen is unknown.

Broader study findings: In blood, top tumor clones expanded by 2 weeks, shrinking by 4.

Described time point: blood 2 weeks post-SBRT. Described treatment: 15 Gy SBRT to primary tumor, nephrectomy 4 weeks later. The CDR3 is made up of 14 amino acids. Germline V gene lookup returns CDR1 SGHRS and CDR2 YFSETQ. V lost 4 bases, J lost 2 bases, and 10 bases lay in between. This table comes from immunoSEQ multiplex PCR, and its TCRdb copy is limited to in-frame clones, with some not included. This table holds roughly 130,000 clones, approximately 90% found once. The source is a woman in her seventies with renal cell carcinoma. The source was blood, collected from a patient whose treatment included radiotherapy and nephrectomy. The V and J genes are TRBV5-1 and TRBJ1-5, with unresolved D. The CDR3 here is CASSPIGGNQPQHF. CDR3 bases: TGCGCCAGCAGCCCCATTGGGGGCAATCAGCCCCAGCATTTT.